These 8 T cell receptor beta chains were sequenced from one sample in a study of shared clonotypes between healthy human individuals. Some clones are missing from TCRdb's copy, which holds only in-frame ones; the method was immunoSEQ multiplex PCR. Among 2 million to 2.5 million clones, approximately 94% were seen once, and the ten largest hold around 0.13%. Sequenced sample: naive CD4+ T cells sorted from blood. Subset meaning: CD45RA+ positively selected. The source of these receptors is a man younger than 30 in good health.

The chain employs TRBV6-5 and TRBJ1-3; no definite D call. The V end was cut by 7 bases, the J end by 4 bases, with 17 bases between. The CDR3 covers 15 residues. Germline loops: CDR1 MNHEY, CDR2 SVGAGI. CDR3 sequence (DNA): TGTGCCAGCACCCGAACCCGGTCTACCGGAAACACCATATATTTT. Protein product: CASTRTRSTGNTIYF.

The J gene is TRBJ1-1, the V gene TRBV11-2; D not certain. Germline V gives CDR1 SGHAT, CDR2 FQNNGV. This CDR3 has 12 residues. Deletions cut 2 bases from V and 10 bases from J, with 11 bases between. The CDR3 protein is CASSLYGVTAFF. CDR3 DNA sequence: TGTGCCAGCAGCTTATATGGAGTCACAGCTTTCTTT.

This chain joins TRBV27 and TRBJ1-3; TRBD1 matches 9 bases. The V gene end was trimmed by 5 bases and the J gene end by 7 bases; junction bases not matched to a gene: 12. The CDR3 is 16 amino acids. The germline gives CDR1 MNHEY, CDR2 SMNVEV (reference sequence). The CDR3 DNA reads TGTGCCAGCAGTCCTAGTTGGGACAGGGTTGGGAACACCATATATTTT. Its translation is CASSPSWDRVGNTIYF.

The J gene is TRBJ1-1, the V gene TRBV19; D not certain. The CDR3 contains 11 residues. In germline, CDR1 is LNHDA, CDR2 SQIVND (reference sequence). The germline V and J ends were trimmed by 4 bases and 6 bases, with 6 bases remaining between them. CDR3 bases: TGTGCCAGTAGTAGTAGCGCTGAAGCTTTCTTT. This encodes CASSSSAEAFF.

The rearrangement uses TRBV5-4 and TRBJ1-1; unclear D gene. CDR3 length: 13 residues. Germline CDR1 reads SGHNT; CDR2 reads YYREEE (reference sequence). Trimming stripped 0 bases from V and 4 bases from J, with 7 bases between. CDR3 protein: CASSLGGSTEAFF. The CDR3, as DNA: TGTGCCAGCAGCTTGGGAGGCTCCACTGAAGCTTTCTTT.

The chain couples TRBV18 to TRBJ1-4, with D unresolved. V was trimmed by 5 bases and J by 3 bases, leaving 7 bases between them. The CDR3 extends over 13 amino acids. CDR1 is KGHSH and CDR2 is LQKENI in the germline V gene. The CDR3 reads CASSDYSNEKLFF. Here the CDR3 DNA reads TGTGCCAGCTCAGATTATTCTAATGAAAAACTGTTTTTT. Using reference TRBV18 and TRBJ1-4 for the parts outside the CDR3, the full variable domain is NAGVMQNPRHLVRRRGQEARLRCSPMKGHSHVYWYRQLPEEGLKFMVYLQKENIIDESGMPKERFSAEFPKEGPSILRIQQVVRGDSAAYFCASSDYSNEKLFFGSGTQLSVL.

Concerning this clone: Other DNA sequences of this sample code for an identical CDR3. V and J are TRBV19 and TRBJ2-2, with 8 positions matching TRBD1. The CDR3 loop spans 14 amino acids. Unmatched junction bases numbered 0, after V lost 5 bases and J lost 1 base. The germline gives CDR1 LNHDA, CDR2 SQIVND (reference sequence). The CDR3 loop is CASSGQGNTGELFF. As DNA, the CDR3 is TGTGCCAGTAGTGGACAGGGGAACACCGGGGAGCTGTTTTTT.

The chain has TRBV30 and TRBJ2-2, with a possible D match to TRBD2 (5 bases). Trimming took 3 bases from V and 2 from J, leaving 13 bases between them. There are 15 residues in the CDR3. Germline assignment: CDR1 GTSNPN and CDR2 SVGIG (reference sequence). The DNA of the CDR3 is TGTGCCTGGAGACGGGGAACGGCAAACACCGGGGAGCTGTTTTTT. Its protein product is CAWRRGTANTGELFF.